In its sample, the clone carrying this T cell receptor beta chain ranks as medium-sized. What it binds is not known. Each molecule of TCR cDNA was tagged with one unique molecular identifier. TCRdb itself ran the 5' RACE reads through MiXCR, one entry per CDR3 protein. Of several thousand distinct CDR3 sequences in the sample, about an eighth were seen once. This sample stems from a study of spatial heterogeneity in lung cancer. Study background: Among detected sequences, beta-chain ones consistently exceeded alpha-chain ones in number. TCR transcript counts in tumor regions correlated strongly with a T cell module score from matched bulk RNA-seq.

As to time point: sample taken at primary tumor resection. Samples were donated by 72 untreated early-stage non-small cell lung cancer patients. Study-level points and caveats: For expanded intratumoral alpha and beta TCRs, counts tracked tumor mutation counts.

This specimen consisted of lung tumor tissue, obtained at surgery. The TCR originated in a male donor with early-stage non-small cell lung cancer.

CDR3 protein: CASSVGADTQYF. In DNA, the CDR3 is TGTGCCAGCAGTGTGGGCGCAGATACGCAGTATTTT. The rearrangement uses TRBV11-3 and TRBJ2-3; D unresolved. The CDR3 extends over 12 amino acids. V was trimmed by 6 bases and J by 4 bases, leaving 8 bases between them. Germline CDR1 and CDR2: SGHNT and YENEEA.